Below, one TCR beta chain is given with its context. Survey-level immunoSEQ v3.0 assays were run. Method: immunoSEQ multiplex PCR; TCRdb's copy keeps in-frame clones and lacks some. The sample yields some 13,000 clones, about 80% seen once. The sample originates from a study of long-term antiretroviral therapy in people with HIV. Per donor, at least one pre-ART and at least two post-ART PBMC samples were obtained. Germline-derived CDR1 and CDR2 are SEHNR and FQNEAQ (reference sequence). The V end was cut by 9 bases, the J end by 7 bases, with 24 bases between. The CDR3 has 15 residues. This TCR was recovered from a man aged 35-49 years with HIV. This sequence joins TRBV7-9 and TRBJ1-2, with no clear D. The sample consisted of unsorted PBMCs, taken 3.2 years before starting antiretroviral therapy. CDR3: CARKIEGIGLGGYTF. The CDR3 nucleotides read TGTGCCAGGAAGATAGAAGGTATCGGGTTGGGTGGCTACACCTTC.